This TCR beta chain was sequenced in a study of technical replicates of blood from four donors. The CDR3 totals 13 residues. V was shortened by 3 bases and J by 7 bases, with 10 bases between the two germline ends. Germline CDR1 is LNHDA and CDR2 is SQIVND (reference sequence). Clones were read by immunoSEQ multiplex PCR, and TCRdb kept only the in-frame ones, dropping some. The table records roughly 60,000 clones, 91% of them present only once. The sequenced sample consisted of PBMCs. This chain connects TRBV19 to TRBJ2-1; D gene ambiguous. This receptor was taken from a human donor in good health. Some clones in this sample may be carry-over from other donors' samples. Written as DNA, the CDR3 is TGTGCCAGTAGTATCCTATCCGTGAATGAGCAGTTCTTC. Amino acid sequence: CASSILSVNEQFF.